The table lists the clone carrying this TCR beta chain with many counts. Its target is unknown. The read gets to within 3 residues of the CDR3 end, and the germline J gene fills in the rest. Trimming left V 5 bases short and J 4 bases short, with 6 bases between. This CDR3 contains 11 residues. In germline, CDR1 is PRHDT, CDR2 FYEKMQ (reference sequence). This sample was included in a study of T cell clonality in common variable immunodeficiency. Overall study findings and caveats: In common variable immunodeficiency, TCR beta chains reportedly carried fewer deletions and N-nucleotide insertions.

Clones were sequenced by immunoSEQ multiplex PCR, and TCRdb holds only the in-frame ones, with some missing. The data show 5,700 or so clones, none appearing only once, with approximately 14% held by the ten largest. This TCR was recovered from a human donor with common variable immunodeficiency. This sequence joins TRBV13 and TRBJ2-7; D is ambiguous. Sequencing used peripheral blood mononuclear cells. CDR3 bases read: TGTGCCAGCAGCGGCAGTTACGAG. Translated: CASSGSYE. The entire CDR3 is CASSGSYEQYF.